This T cell receptor (beta chain) was sequenced in a study of T cell repertoires in cytomegalovirus infection. Study at large: It was the public TCR beta signatures that indicated both CMV infection and matching HLA type. General observations from the study: HLA-C-restricted CMV clonotypes gave the most frequent clonotype in two of eight donors.

MiXCR, applied by TCRdb to the reads, yields one record per CDR3 protein. The top ten hold about 20% of the sample, which has hundreds of thousands of distinct CDR3 sequences, around a third seen once. V lost 1 base and J lost 4, with 11 bases in between. The CDR3 length is 15 residues. Germline V gene data show CDR1 as SGHTA and CDR2 as FQGNSA. In this sample, this clonotype turned up many times. What it binds is not known. This TCR derives from a human donor in good health (CMV status not recorded). Some clones in this sample may be carry-over from other donors' samples. This material consisted of cultured PBMCs, taken from culture after CMV antigen stimulation. The rearrangement joins TRBV7-2 to TRBJ2-1; D is perhaps TRBD2 (5 bases). The CDR3 here is CASSLVRGSYNEQFF. The CDR3 coding sequence is TGTGCCAGCAGCTTAGTTCGGGGTTCGTACAATGAGCAGTTCTTC.